Each of the 16 T cell receptor beta chains below was sequenced from the same sample in a study of naive and memory T cell subsets. Both TRBC1 and TRBC2 were covered by a beta constant-region primer of two equimolar oligonucleotides. The ligated cDNA underwent four PCR rounds using SP2 and nested alpha and beta constant-region primers. TCRdb called the UMI-ligation and nested PCR reads again in MiXCR, with one record for every CDR3 protein. This repertoire shows some 83,000 distinct CDR3 sequences, 9% found once; its top ten account for around 1.3%. The sample consisted of naive CD8+ T cells from blood. The receptors come from a human donor in good health.

This clonotype came up many times. The genes are TRBV6-5 and TRBJ2-7; TRBD2 matches 9 bases. This CDR3 is 15 amino acids long. CDR1 is MNHEY, CDR2 SVGAGI, per germline. The J segment lost 0 bases and the V segment lost 2 bases, leaving 2 bases of the junction unmatched. CDR3 bases: TGTGCCAGCAGTTACGGCGGGAGGGCCTCCTACGAGCAGTACTTC. Protein sequence: CASSYGGRASYEQYF.

CDR3 in DNA: TGTGCCAGCAGTGAGGCCCGGGAGACACCTTACTCTGGGGCCAACGTCCTGACTTTC. The encoded protein is CASSEARETPYSGANVLTF. V is TRBV25-1 and J is TRBJ2-6, with D possibly matching TRBD2 (6 bases). Germline-derived CDR1 and CDR2 are MGHDK and SYGVNS. The germline V and J ends were trimmed by 3 bases and 0 bases, with 18 bases remaining between them. The CDR3 runs to 19 residues.

The V call is TRBV27, the J call TRBJ2-5; TRBD2 is a possible D gene (6 bases). The germline V gene has CDR1 MNHEY and CDR2 SMNVEV (reference sequence). Trimming shortened V by 5 bases and J by 3 bases, and 16 bases separated the two germline ends. The CDR3 covers 15 residues. The CDR3 bases are TGTGCCAGCAGTCGCGGGGCTAGCGAGAAAGAGACCCAGTACTTC. Its protein product is CASSRGASEKETQYF.

This clonotype was recorded at least ten times. The chain combines TRBV7-6 with TRBJ1-4, with D possibly TRBD1 on 5 matching bases. Germline V CDR1 and CDR2: SGHVS, FNYEAQ. The V gene lost 8 bases and the J gene lost 0 bases, with 13 bases spanning the gap. This CDR3 has 15 residues. This chain's CDR3 is CASGSRGATNEKLFF. The CDR3 bases are TGTGCCAGCGGTTCTAGGGGTGCAACTAATGAAAAACTGTTTTTT. Full variable domain (missing parts from reference TRBV7-6 and TRBJ1-4): GAGVSQSPRYKVTKRGQDVALRCDPISGHVSLYWYRQALGQGPEFLTYFNYEAQQDKSGLPNDRFSAERPEGSISTLTIQRTEQRDSAMYRCASGSRGATNEKLFFGSGTQLSVL.

This clonotype was observed at least ten times. CDR3 amino acids: CASSLALQTGEAFF. CDR3 coding DNA: TGTGCCAGCAGCTTAGCGCTCCAAACGGGTGAAGCTTTCTTT. The V call is TRBV7-9, the J call TRBJ1-1; no clear D. There are 14 residues in the CDR3. V was clipped by 0 bases and J by 7 bases, with 12 bases between them. Germline V gives CDR1 SEHNR, CDR2 FQNEAQ (reference sequence).

This clonotype was detected ten times or more. The CDR3 loop is CAISGLDRDPTDTQYF. CDR3 in DNA: TGTGCCATCAGTGGATTGGACAGGGATCCCACAGATACGCAGTATTTT. V usage is TRBV10-3 and J usage is TRBJ2-3, with 8 bases matching TRBD1. The CDR3 sequence is 16 residues long. Germline CDR1 ENHRY, CDR2 SYGVKD. V dropped 4 bases and J dropped 2; count of bases not matched to a gene: 8.

This clonotype was picked up a small number of times. V and J are TRBV30 and TRBJ2-7; no firm D call. The CDR3 covers 13 residues. Germline V CDR1 and CDR2: GTSNPN, SVGIG (reference sequence). V was trimmed by 5 bases and J by 2 bases, leaving 13 bases between them. CDR3 DNA sequence: TGTGCCTGGGGGATGACGGCTGCCTACGAGCAGTACTTC. It is translated as CAWGMTAAYEQYF.

This clonotype was recorded many times. V usage is TRBV7-6 and J usage is TRBJ2-5; 8 positions match TRBD2. The CDR3 sequence is 16 residues long. In germline, CDR1 is SGHVS, CDR2 FNYEAQ. Germline trimming cut 2 bases from V and 0 bases from J; bases unmatched to any gene: 5. CDR3 sequence (DNA): TGTGCCAGCAGCTTACGGGGGGGGGAGTACCAAGAGACCCAGTACTTC. It is translated as CASSLRGGEYQETQYF.

The genes are TRBV13 and TRBJ2-5; D is unclear. V dropped 5 bases and J dropped 6 bases, with 16 bases sitting between them. The CDR3 contains 14 residues. Germline-derived CDR1 and CDR2 are PRHDT and FYEKMQ (reference sequence). The CDR3 DNA is TGTGCCAGCAGCCCCGACTCAGAGTTGAAGACCCAGTACTTC. Protein sequence: CASSPDSELKTQYF.

This clonotype was seen at least ten times. The chain couples TRBV4-1 to TRBJ2-3; 13 bases fit TRBD2. Germline V lookup: CDR1 MGHRA, CDR2 YSYEKL. V gave up 11 bases and J gave up 4 bases; unmatched junction bases: 3. The CDR3 spans 13 residues. The CDR3 spells CAGGLAGSDTQYF. DNA of the CDR3: TGCGCCGGGGGACTAGCGGGGTCAGATACGCAGTATTTT.

At least ten counts were recorded for this clonotype. At one of its ends the junction is not consistent with the germline gene, which may arise from a read error. The genes are TRBV29-1 and TRBJ2-1; no firm D call. From germline, CDR1 is SQVTM and CDR2 ANQGSEA. The CDR3 extends over 13 amino acids. CDR3: CSFDTRRNNEQFF. CDR3 coding DNA: TGCAGCTTTGACACCCGACGTAACAATGAGCAGTTCTTC.

This clonotype was counted many times. The chain combines TRBV3-1 with TRBJ2-3; D not certain. The germline V and J ends were trimmed by 0 bases and 3 bases, with 16 bases remaining between them. In germline, CDR1 is LGHDT, CDR2 YNNKEL (reference sequence). CDR3 length: 17 residues. The CDR3: CASSQDGPYRATDTQYF. CDR3 nucleotide sequence: TGTGCCAGCAGCCAAGATGGGCCTTATAGGGCAACAGATACGCAGTATTTT.

The rearrangement uses TRBV19 and TRBJ2-2; no definite D call. V was trimmed by 1 base and J by 1 base, leaving 4 bases between them. CDR3 length equals 14 residues. Germline V gives CDR1 LNHDA, CDR2 SQIVND (reference sequence). The CDR3: CASSIVGNTGELFF. The DNA for the CDR3 is TGTGCCAGTAGTATAGTAGGGAACACCGGGGAGCTGTTTTTT.

Many counts were recorded for this clonotype. The chain is built from TRBV4-3 and TRBJ2-1; maybe TRBD2 (5 bases). This CDR3 region has 15 residues. Germline V gives CDR1 LGHNA, CDR2 YSLEER. V was pared by 2 bases and J by 4 bases, with 12 bases between. CDR3 coding DNA: TGCGCCAGCAGCCAATCCTCGGACTGGTACAATGAGCAGTTCTTC. Its translation is CASSQSSDWYNEQFF.

This clonotype came up many times. The CDR3, as DNA: TGTGCCAGCAGTTTAGCCCCCCCGGGACTAGGCACAGATACGCAGTATTTT. It is translated as CASSLAPPGLGTDTQYF. This chain connects TRBV12-3 or TRBV12-4 to TRBJ2-3, with 8 positions matching TRBD2. The CDR3 is 17 amino acids. J lost 1 base, V lost 0 bases, and 6 bases had no gene match.

DNA for the CDR3: TGTGCCAGCAGTGATGCGGGAGGGGTCGATGAGCAGTTCTTC. It encodes CASSDAGGVDEQFF. The chain combines TRBV25-1 with TRBJ2-1; 9 nucleotides agree with TRBD2. Germline CDR1 and CDR2: MGHDK and SYGVNS. The CDR3 consists of 14 residues. With 3 bases clipped from V and 8 bases from J, the junction kept 5 bases outside the gene matches.